The clone carrying this T cell receptor beta chain occurred a few times. Its antigen remains unknown. The data are from a study of CD8 T cells in ankylosing spondylitis. Broader study findings: Reported data indicate significant enrichment of disease-linked clones within matched ankylosing spondylitis synovial fluid. Past research had described some motif variants in reactive arthritis synovial fluid and blood. Disease-linked clones were CD8+ and relatively rare in peripheral blood. Ankylosing spondylitis blood appeared to be characterized by a TCR beta motif of 8 or 9 highly homologous variants.

Libraries for TCR beta were made by quantitative 5'-RACE with molecular barcodes. In TCRdb, the 5' RACE reads were re-called with MiXCR into one record per CDR3 protein. Altogether about 750,000 distinct CDR3 sequences are present, around 19% being singletons, with the ten largest covering around 20%. V lost 6 bases, J lost 3 bases, and 14 bases lay in between. Germline lookup yields CDR1 SNHLY and CDR2 FYNNEI. The CDR3 has 15 amino acids. This clonotype was obtained from a male donor with ankylosing spondylitis. This chain links TRBV2 with TRBJ2-2; either TRBD1 or TRBD2 may supply D (5 bases each). Input material: blood, either unsorted or a sorted T cell fraction (not recorded which). The CDR3 DNA sequence: TGTGCCAGCAGGGGACCGACCAGGGACACCGGGGAGCTGTTTTTT. Amino acid sequence: CASRGPTRDTGELFF.